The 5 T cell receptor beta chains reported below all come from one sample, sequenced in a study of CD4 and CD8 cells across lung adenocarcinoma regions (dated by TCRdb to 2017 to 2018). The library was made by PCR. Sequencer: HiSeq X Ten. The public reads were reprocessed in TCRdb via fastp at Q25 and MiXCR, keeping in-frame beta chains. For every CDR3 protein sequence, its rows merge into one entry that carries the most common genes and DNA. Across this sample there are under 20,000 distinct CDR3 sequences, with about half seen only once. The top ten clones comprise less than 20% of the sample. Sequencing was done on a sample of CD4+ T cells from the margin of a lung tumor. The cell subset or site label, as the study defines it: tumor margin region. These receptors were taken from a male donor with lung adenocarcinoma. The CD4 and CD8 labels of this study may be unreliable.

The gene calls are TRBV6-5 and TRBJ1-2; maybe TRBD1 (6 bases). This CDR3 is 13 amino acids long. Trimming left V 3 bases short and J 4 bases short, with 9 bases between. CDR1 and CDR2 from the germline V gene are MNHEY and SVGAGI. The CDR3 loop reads CASSYTGTYGYTF. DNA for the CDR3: TGTGCCAGCAGTTATACAGGGACCTATGGCTACACCTTC.

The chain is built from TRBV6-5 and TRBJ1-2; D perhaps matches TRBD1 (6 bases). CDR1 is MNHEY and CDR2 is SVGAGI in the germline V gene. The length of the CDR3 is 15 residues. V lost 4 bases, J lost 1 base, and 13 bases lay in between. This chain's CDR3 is CASSSGGAINYGYTF. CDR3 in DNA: TGTGCCAGCAGTTCGGGGGGGGCTATTAACTATGGCTACACCTTC.

In DNA form, the CDR3 reads TGTGCCACCAGCAGAGAAACCAAGAACATGCAGTACTTC. It yields the protein CATSRETKNMQYF. This chain connects TRBV15 to TRBJ2-3; D call uncertain. Matching the DNA end better, TRBJ2-7 makes the J call doubtful. CDR1 and CDR2 (germline): LNHNV, YYDKDF (reference sequence). This CDR3 comprises 13 residues.

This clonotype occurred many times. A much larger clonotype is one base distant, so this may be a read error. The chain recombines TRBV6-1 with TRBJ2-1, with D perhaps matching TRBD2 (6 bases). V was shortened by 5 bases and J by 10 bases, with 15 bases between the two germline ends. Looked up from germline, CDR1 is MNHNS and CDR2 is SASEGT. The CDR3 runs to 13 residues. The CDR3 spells CASSRDLGYEQFF. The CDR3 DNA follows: TGTGCCAGCAGTCGGGACTTGGGCTACGAGCAGTTCTTC.

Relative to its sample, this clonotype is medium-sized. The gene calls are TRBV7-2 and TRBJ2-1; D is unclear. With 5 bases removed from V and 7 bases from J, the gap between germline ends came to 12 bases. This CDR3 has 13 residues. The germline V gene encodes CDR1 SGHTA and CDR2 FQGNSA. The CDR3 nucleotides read TGTGCCAGCAGCAGCTACGTGGAGAATGAGCAGTTCTTC. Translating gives CASSSYVENEQFF.